A single sample gave rise to the 9 T cell receptor beta chains below, sequenced in a study. TCRdb reanalysed the RT-PCR reads using MiXCR and keeps one entry per CDR3 protein. This table holds around 700,000 distinct CDR3 sequences, 11% to 15% found once. The material sequenced was memory CD4+ T cells from blood. The receptors derive from a female donor in good health, serving as a healthy control.

This clonotype has only a few counts. The chain recombines TRBV20-1 with TRBJ2-7; possible D gene TRBD2, 5 bases. Germline V CDR1 and CDR2: DFQATT, SNEGSKA (reference sequence). CDR3 length equals 12 residues. The germline V and J ends were trimmed by 5 bases and 6 bases, with 14 bases remaining between them. CDR3 DNA: TGCAGTGCTGGCCCAACTAGAAGCGAGCAGTACTTC. Translating gives CSAGPTRSEQYF.

This clonotype was counted a few times. The chain employs TRBV6-2 or TRBV6-3 and TRBJ1-2; D not resolved. Germline CDR1 is MNHEY and CDR2 is SVGEGT. The CDR3 runs to 14 residues. Trimming took 2 bases from V and 4 from J, leaving 11 bases between them. The CDR3 is CASSYPGSLYGYTF. In DNA, the CDR3 is TGTGCCAGCAGTTACCCCGGGTCCCTCTATGGCTACACCTTC.

The V and J genes are TRBV20-1 and TRBJ2-7, with a tentative D call TRBD2 (6 bases). Looked up from germline, CDR1 is DFQATT and CDR2 is SNEGSKA (reference sequence). This CDR3 spans 15 amino acids. Deletions cut 0 bases from V and 0 bases from J, with 12 bases between. The CDR3, as DNA: TGCAGTGCTAGAGATTTTGCGGGGACCTCCTACGAGCAGTACTTC. Amino acid sequence: CSARDFAGTSYEQYF.

This clonotype was observed at least ten times. The V gene is TRBV7-9, the J gene TRBJ2-2; no clear D gene. The germline CDR1 and CDR2 sequences are SEHNR and FQNEAQ (reference sequence). V was clipped by 1 base and J by 1 base, with 4 bases between them. This CDR3 is 14 amino acids long. The chain's CDR3 is CASSLDKNTGELFF. CDR3 nucleotide sequence: TGTGCCAGCAGCTTAGATAAGAACACCGGGGAGCTGTTTTTT.

The V call is TRBV28, the J call TRBJ1-2; 8 bases agree with TRBD1. Germline CDR1 reads MDHEN; CDR2 reads SYDVKM. The CDR3 loop spans 14 amino acids. The V gene end was trimmed by 4 bases and the J gene end by 5 bases; junction bases not matched to a gene: 6. The CDR3 DNA reads TGTGCCAGCAGTTCGACCGGGACAGGATATGGCTACACCTTC. Encoded protein: CASSSTGTGYGYTF.

This clonotype has ten or more counts. The chain is built from TRBV18 and TRBJ1-5; TRBD1 aligns across 9 bases. J gave up 6 bases and V 3 bases, and 9 bases lay outside the gene matches. The CDR3 has 16 amino acids. Germline-derived CDR1 and CDR2 are KGHSH and LQKENI. CDR3 region: CASSPIQGAAGQPQHF. The CDR3 DNA follows: TGTGCCAGCTCACCGATACAGGGGGCGGCAGGTCAGCCCCAGCATTTT.

The chain joins TRBV3-1 to TRBJ1-6; D might be TRBD1 (5 bases). From germline, CDR1 is LGHDT and CDR2 YNNKEL (reference sequence). CDR3 length: 14 residues. Trimming pared 3 bases from V and 5 bases from J, leaving 8 bases between. The DNA for the CDR3 is TGTGCCAGCAGCCATGGGACGGATAATTCACCCCTCCACTTT. Protein sequence: CASSHGTDNSPLHF.

The chain carries TRBV6-1 and TRBJ2-2; possibly TRBD1 for D (6 bases). CDR1 and CDR2 (germline): MNHNS, SASEGT. There are 16 residues in the CDR3. V lost 11 bases and J lost 10, with 29 bases in between. The CDR3 reads CASMTGIDLWYEELFF. CDR3 DNA: TGTGCCTCAATGACAGGAATCGACCTTTGGTACGAGGAGCTGTTTTTT.

This chain connects TRBV27 to TRBJ1-5; no clear D. Between the trimmed V and J ends, which lost 6 bases and 4 bases, there was a span of 22 bases. Germline CDR1 is MNHEY and CDR2 is SMNVEV (reference sequence). This CDR3 comprises 17 residues. CDR3 sequence: CASSTSQGQDFNQPQHF. For the CDR3, the DNA is TGTGCCAGCAGCACTAGCCAAGGCCAAGATTTTAATCAGCCCCAGCATTTT.